The 20 T cell receptor beta chains in this list originate from one sample, sequenced in a study of T cells after yellow fever vaccination. MiXCR was run by TCRdb on the 5' RACE reads, yielding one entry per CDR3 protein. The table lists 400,000 to 450,000 distinct CDR3 sequences, under 20% of them singletons. The sample in question was PBMCs, obtained before the yellow fever booster vaccination. The receptors come from a man aged 18 to 35 who received the YFV17D yellow fever vaccine.

The J gene is TRBJ1-1, the V gene TRBV5-1; D may be TRBD1 (6 bases). Trimming left V 1 base short and J 3 bases short, with 10 bases between. The CDR3 spans 14 residues. Germline V gene lookup returns CDR1 SGHRS and CDR2 YFSETQ. The CDR3 protein is CASSLLYRDTEAFF. The CDR3 bases are TGCGCCAGCAGCTTGCTCTACAGGGACACTGAAGCTTTCTTT.

CDR3 residues: CASSYSQQETQYF. The CDR3 DNA reads TGTGCCAGCAGTTACTCACAGCAAGAGACCCAGTACTTC. The V call is TRBV6-5, the J call TRBJ2-5; D is uncertain. This CDR3 has 13 amino acids. Germline lookup yields CDR1 MNHEY and CDR2 SVGAGI. V lost 0 bases and J 2 bases, leaving 4 bases between the germline ends.

The rearrangement uses TRBV5-1 and TRBJ1-1, with TRBD1 matching over 7 bases. J was trimmed by 1 base and V by 4 bases; bases with no gene match: 4. The CDR3 length is 14 residues. Looked up from germline, CDR1 is SGHRS and CDR2 is YFSETQ. DNA of the CDR3: TGCGCCAGCAGCCGGGACAGCGCGAACACTGAAGCTTTCTTT. Encoded protein: CASSRDSANTEAFF.

This clonotype was found a few times. V is TRBV25-1 and J is TRBJ2-5, with unresolved D. Germline CDR1 MGHDK, CDR2 SYGVNS. The ends were cut back, 1 base at V and 5 bases at J, with 14 bases in the middle. This CDR3 contains 15 residues. For the CDR3, the DNA is TGTGCCAGCAGTGAATTAACGGTCGTAGGGGAGACCCAGTACTTC. It yields the protein CASSELTVVGETQYF.

This clonotype was seen only a few times. The rearrangement links TRBV6-5 to TRBJ1-1, with D maybe TRBD1 (6 bases). This CDR3 contains 16 residues. The V gene lost 0 bases and the J gene lost 5 bases, with 16 bases spanning the gap. Germline V gene data show CDR1 as MNHEY and CDR2 as SVGAGI. The CDR3 loop reads CASSYSVRGGTTEAFF. CDR3 nucleotide sequence: TGTGCCAGCAGTTACTCGGTCAGGGGTGGAACAACTGAAGCTTTCTTT.

This rearrangement joins TRBV5-1 to TRBJ2-7, with D tentatively TRBD1 or TRBD2 (6 bases each). CDR3 length equals 13 residues. Germline CDR1 and CDR2: SGHRS and YFSETQ. Trimming took 0 bases from V and 7 from J, leaving 11 bases between them. The CDR3 DNA reads TGCGCCAGCAGCTTGGCCGGGGGCCATGAGCAGTACGTC. The encoded protein is CASSLAGGHEQYV.

This clonotype was counted between two and nine times. The CDR3 sequence is CASSLVGVSNQPQHF. The CDR3, as DNA: TGTGCCAGCAGCTTAGTCGGGGTAAGCAATCAGCCCCAGCATTTT. The gene calls are TRBV7-9 and TRBJ1-5; D remains unclear. The V gene lost 1 base and the J gene lost 1 base, with 8 bases spanning the gap. This CDR3 contains 15 residues. The germline CDR1 and CDR2 sequences are SEHNR and FQNEAQ (reference sequence).

V is TRBV15 and J is TRBJ2-1, with 13 bases fitting TRBD2. The CDR3 covers 15 residues. J gave up 4 bases and V 6 bases, and 3 bases lay outside the gene matches. Germline V CDR1 and CDR2: LNHNV, YYDKDF (reference sequence). The CDR3 loop is CATRSLAGGYNEQFF. Written as DNA, the CDR3 is TGTGCCACCAGATCACTAGCGGGGGGGTACAATGAGCAGTTCTTC.

The chain joins TRBV11-2 to TRBJ2-7, with a tentative D call TRBD1 (5 bases). The CDR3 is 14 residues long. V shed 3 bases and J shed 4 bases, with 13 bases lying between them. Germline V lookup: CDR1 SGHAT, CDR2 FQNNGV. CDR3 sequence (DNA): TGTGCCAGCAGCTTCAAGGGGAAGAGGTACGAGCAGTACTTC. Its translation is CASSFKGKRYEQYF.

The chain has TRBV12-3 or TRBV12-4 and TRBJ2-5, with TRBD2 as a possible D gene (6 bases). This CDR3 spans 14 amino acids. With 6 bases removed from V and 1 base from J, the gap between germline ends came to 12 bases. CDR3 nucleotides: TGTGCCAGCAGGCTCCGGGACTCCCAAGAGACCCAGTACTTC. Residues: CASRLRDSQETQYF.

This clonotype turned up a few times. The chain has TRBV30 and TRBJ1-1; D is unresolved. The germline CDR1 and CDR2 sequences are GTSNPN and SVGIG (reference sequence). The CDR3 totals 12 residues. V lost 4 bases and J 1 base, leaving 7 bases between the germline ends. The CDR3 bases are TGTGCCTGGACTTCGTGGAACACTGAAGCTTTCTTT. Translation: CAWTSWNTEAFF.

This chain connects TRBV7-8 to TRBJ2-1; D is undetermined. Trimming removed 5 bases from V and 8 bases from J, with 10 bases in between. This CDR3 contains 12 residues. Germline V CDR1 and CDR2: SGHVS, FQNEAQ. CDR3 amino acids: CASSPNTDEQFF. The CDR3 DNA sequence: TGTGCCAGCAGCCCGAACACGGATGAGCAGTTCTTC.

The V and J genes are TRBV12-3 or TRBV12-4 and TRBJ2-5; D is undetermined. The CDR3 spans 11 residues. V was trimmed by 7 bases and J by 8 bases, leaving 11 bases between them. The CDR3 sequence is CASTSSGTQYF. Written as DNA, the CDR3 is TGTGCCAGCACCTCATCGGGCACCCAGTACTTC.

This sequence joins TRBV30 and TRBJ2-4; D gene ambiguous. The CDR3 length is 11 residues. V gave up 2 bases and J gave up 6 bases, with 5 bases separating them. Germline values: CDR1 GTSNPN, CDR2 SVGIG (reference sequence). DNA for the CDR3: TGTGCCTGGAGTCCGGGAAACATTCAGTACTTC. Its protein is CAWSPGNIQYF.

This clonotype has a handful of counts. The rearrangement links TRBV6-5 to TRBJ1-5, with no clear D. Per the germline V gene, CDR1 is MNHEY and CDR2 is SVGAGI. V gave up 6 bases and J gave up 4 bases, with 16 bases separating them. The CDR3 covers 15 residues. This CDR3 reads CASRPMAAGNQPQHF. Here the CDR3 DNA reads TGTGCCAGCAGGCCGATGGCCGCGGGTAATCAGCCCCAGCATTTT.

This clonotype was detected a few times. The chain joins TRBV6-6 to TRBJ1-4, with TRBD1 matching over 9 bases. This CDR3 has 16 residues. Germline V lookup: CDR1 MNHNY, CDR2 SVGAGI (reference sequence). J gave up 7 bases and V 6 bases, and 12 bases lay outside the gene matches. CDR3 nucleotide sequence: TGTGCCAGCAGCTTTCAACAGGGGGCGAGTGGTGAAAAACTGTTTTTT. It codes for CASSFQQGASGEKLFF.

This clonotype was seen more than once but under ten times. The chain joins TRBV4-1 to TRBJ1-5; 8 bases map to TRBD1. The CDR3 is 15 residues long. CDR1 is MGHRA and CDR2 is YSYEKL in the germline V gene. V dropped 1 base and J dropped 9; count of bases not matched to a gene: 8. The CDR3 sequence is CASSQAGQGRGPQHF. CDR3 in DNA: TGCGCCAGCAGCCAAGCCGGACAGGGACGAGGGCCCCAGCATTTT.

The chain combines TRBV20-1 with TRBJ2-3; 9 positions agree with TRBD1. The CDR3 has 14 residues. Germline lookup yields CDR1 DFQATT and CDR2 SNEGSKA (reference sequence). V dropped 0 bases and J dropped 3; count of bases not matched to a gene: 1. The CDR3 protein is CSAREGTGTDTQYF. CDR3 DNA sequence: TGCAGTGCTAGAGAGGGGACAGGGACAGATACGCAGTATTTT.

This sequence joins TRBV6-5 and TRBJ2-2; D possibly corresponds to TRBD2 (6 bases). The ends were cut back, 0 bases at V and 4 bases at J, with 15 bases in the middle. This CDR3 has 17 residues. From germline, CDR1 is MNHEY and CDR2 SVGAGI. This CDR3 reads CASSYSLSSGVTGELFF. CDR3 nucleotide sequence: TGTGCCAGCAGTTACTCGCTGTCATCGGGAGTCACCGGGGAGCTGTTTTTT.

This chain links TRBV4-1 with TRBJ2-7; D tentatively fits TRBD1 or TRBD2 (6 bases each). V dropped 1 base and J dropped 1 base, with 11 bases sitting between them. The CDR3 is 15 residues long. CDR1 is MGHRA, CDR2 YSYEKL, per germline. DNA of the CDR3: TGCGCCAGCAGCCAAGGCTTAGGGGGGTCCTACGAGCAGTACTTC. Translation gives CASSQGLGGSYEQYF.